Listed below are T cell receptor beta chains from one sample, sequenced in a study of beta chain features in type 1 diabetes. Method: immunoSEQ multiplex PCR; TCRdb's copy keeps in-frame clones and lacks some. In the table there are roughly 340,000 clones, roughly an eighth of which are singletons. Sequenced input: naive CD4+ T cells from blood. These receptors originate from a woman aged 18-30 years with type 1 diabetes. The CDR3 runs from the conserved cysteine through the conserved F or W. A D gene is named only where the DNA matches it firmly. Clone size is not always given. Where it is, it says once, few, many or a class for expanded clones.

TRBD1,TRBV9,TRBJ1-4,few,TGTGCCAGCAGCCCCCGACAGGGTACTAATGAAAAACTGTTTTTT,CASSPRQGTNEKLFF
NA,TRBV11-2,TRBJ1-1,NA,TGTGCCAGCAGCTTTCGGGGGTTCGGCACTGAAGCTTTCTTT,CASSFRGFGTEAFF
TRBD2,TRBV28,TRBJ2-7,few,TGTGCCAGCAGTTCAGCGGGACCCGGTGACGAGCAGTACTTC,CASSSAGPGDEQYF
NA,TRBV6-5,TRBJ1-1,few,TGTGCCAGCAGTTACTCCCGGCGGGAAACTGAAGCTTTCTTT,CASSYSRRETEAFF
TRBD1,TRBV7-2,TRBJ2-7,few,TGTGCCAGCAGCCGAGGACAGGGCACCTACGAGCAGTACTTC,CASSRGQGTYEQYF
NA,TRBV7-6,TRBJ2-7,NA,TGTGCCAGCAGCTTAGGCGGCTGGCGGGGTCCCTACGAGCAGTACTTC,CASSLGGWRGPYEQYF
NA,TRBV18,TRBJ1-5,few,TGTGCCAGCTCACCTTCTCAGGGGATGGGCAATCAGCCCCAGCATTTT,CASSPSQGMGNQPQHF
NA,TRBV25-1,TRBJ2-7,few,TGTGCCAGCAGCTTCTCCTACGAGCAGTACTTC,CASSFSYEQYF
NA,TRBV11-2,TRBJ2-6,NA,TGTGCCAGCAGGACAGGTTGGAGCTCTGGGGCCAACGTCCTGACTTTC,CASRTGWSSGANVLTF
TRBD2,TRBV30,TRBJ2-2,few,TGTGCCGCGGGGGTCACCGGGGAGCTGTTTTTT,CAAGVTGELFF
NA,TRBV18,TRBJ1-1,NA,TGTGCCAGCTCACCAGGCAGGGCAGGCAGTGAAGCTTTCTTT,CASSPGRAGSEAFF
NA,TRBV29-1,TRBJ1-2,NA,TGCAGCGTGTCCGCCAGGGATAACTATGGCTACACCTTC,CSVSARDNYGYTF
TRBD1,TRBV11-2,TRBJ1-2,NA,TGTGCCAGCAGCGGGACAGGGCGGGTTGGCTACACCTTC,CASSGTGRVGYTF
TRBD2,TRBV14,TRBJ2-7,few,TGTGCCAGCAGCCGACGACTAGCGGGAGTACGCGAGCAGTACTTC,CASSRRLAGVREQYF
TRBD1,TRBV27,TRBJ1-2,few,TGTGCCAGCAGGCTACAGGGGACCAACTATGGCTACACCTTC,CASRLQGTNYGYTF
TRBD2,TRBV5-4,TRBJ2-3,NA,TGTGCCAGCAGCTCGAGGACTAGCCCCACAGATACGCAGTATTTT,CASSSRTSPTDTQYF
NA,TRBV18,TRBJ1-2,NA,TGTGCCAGCTCATCACAACAGGGTAGTAACTATGGCTACACCTTC,CASSSQQGSNYGYTF
TRBD2,TRBV18,TRBJ2-1,few,TGTGCCAGCTCGCAGAGACTTCCCGGGACTAGCGGGAGGGCCGATCGGCCCGAGCAGTTCTTC,CASSQRLPGTSGRADRPEQFF
NA,TRBV12-5,TRBJ2-4,few,TGTGCTAGTGGTCCGCAGTACTTC,CASGPQYF
TRBD1,TRBV4-3,TRBJ1-3,NA,TGCGCCAGCAGCCGGGACAGCTCTGGAAACACCATATATTTT,CASSRDSSGNTIYF
NA,TRBV29-1,TRBJ1-5,NA,TGCAGCGTTGCACTCCCCAATCAGCCCCAGCATTTT,CSVALPNQPQHF
NA,TRBV9,TRBJ2-7,NA,TGTGCCAGCAGCGTTGGCCAATCCCTGATGTTGGAGCAGTACTTC,CASSVGQSLMLEQYF
TRBD1,TRBV28,TRBJ1-2,few,TGTGCCAGCAGTTTAGTCGGAGACAGGGCCCCTCACTATGGCTACACCTTC,CASSLVGDRAPHYGYTF
NA,TRBV30,TRBJ2-2,NA,TGTGCCTGGACCGGGGGGCCGAACACCGGGGAGCTGTTTTTT,CAWTGGPNTGELFF
TRBD2,TRBV29-1,TRBJ2-1,few,TGCAGCGCAAGCGGGAGAGGCTCCTACAATGAGCAGTTCTTC,CSASGRGSYNEQFF
TRBD2,TRBV9,TRBJ2-3,few,TGTGCCAGCAGCACCCGTAGCGGGAGCCGGAGTGATACGCAGTATTTT,CASSTRSGSRSDTQYF
TRBD1,TRBV28,TRBJ1-5,once,TGTGCCAGCAGAACCAGGAGACAGGGTTACAATCAGCCCCAGCATTTT,CASRTRRQGYNQPQHF
NA,TRBV7-3,TRBJ2-3,NA,TGTGCCAGCAGCTTCCTGCCCTCGGGCACAGATACGCAGTATTTT,CASSFLPSGTDTQYF
TRBD2,TRBV7-2,TRBJ2-7,NA,TGTGCCAGCAGCCGGGGGGGACTCTACGAGCAGTACTTC,CASSRGGLYEQYF
TRBD2,TRBV5-5,TRBJ2-1,NA,TGTGCCAGCAGCTTAGCGTGGGGGGGGTACAATGAGCAGTTCTTC,CASSLAWGGYNEQFF
NA,TRBV2,TRBJ2-5,few,TGTGCCAGCAGTGTGCTAGAAGAGACCCAGTACTTC,CASSVLEETQYF
TRBD2,TRBV9,TRBJ2-4,few,TGTGCCAGCAGCGTAGGACTCGGGGGGAACATTCAGTACTTC,CASSVGLGGNIQYF
TRBD2,TRBV4-1,TRBJ2-1,few,TGCGCCAGCAGCCAAGGGCTAGCGGGAAGGTACAATGAGCAGTTCTTC,CASSQGLAGRYNEQFF
NA,TRBV7-2,TRBJ1-4,NA,TGTGCCAGCAGTTCACACAGGGCTGGGGAAAAACTGTTTTTT,CASSSHRAGEKLFF
TRBD2,TRBV20-1,TRBJ2-4,NA,TGCAGCGGGACTACAAACATTCAGTACTTC,CSGTTNIQYF
NA,TRBV28,TRBJ2-3,NA,TGTGCCAGCAGTTTAAGGGACTTTCGAGATACGCAGTATTTT,CASSLRDFRDTQYF
NA,TRBV30,TRBJ2-7,NA,TGTGCCTGGAGCCTCGGGAGAGGGTCAGACGAGCAGTACTTC,CAWSLGRGSDEQYF
TRBD1,TRBV4-3,TRBJ1-6,NA,TGCGCCAGCAGCCAAGATGCAGGGGGTCTGTCACCCCTCCACTTT,CASSQDAGGLSPLHF
TRBD2,TRBV6-5,TRBJ2-1,NA,TGTGCCAGCAGGCCCGGGACTAGCTTCGGCAATGAGCAGTTCTTC,CASRPGTSFGNEQFF
TRBD1,TRBV15,TRBJ1-2,few,TGTGCCACCAGCAGAAGGACAGGGAACTATGGCTACACCTTC,CATSRRTGNYGYTF